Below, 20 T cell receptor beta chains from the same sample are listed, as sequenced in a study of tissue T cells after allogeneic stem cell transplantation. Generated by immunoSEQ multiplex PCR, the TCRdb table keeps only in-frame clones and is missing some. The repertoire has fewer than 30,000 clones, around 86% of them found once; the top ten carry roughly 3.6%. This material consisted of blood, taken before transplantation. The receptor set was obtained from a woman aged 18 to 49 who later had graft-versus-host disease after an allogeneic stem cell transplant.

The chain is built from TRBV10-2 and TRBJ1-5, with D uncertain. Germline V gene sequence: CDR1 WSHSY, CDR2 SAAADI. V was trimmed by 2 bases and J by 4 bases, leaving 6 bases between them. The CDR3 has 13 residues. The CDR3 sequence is CASSEVGNQPQHF. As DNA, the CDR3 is TGCGCCAGCAGTGAGGTGGGGAATCAGCCCCAGCATTTT.

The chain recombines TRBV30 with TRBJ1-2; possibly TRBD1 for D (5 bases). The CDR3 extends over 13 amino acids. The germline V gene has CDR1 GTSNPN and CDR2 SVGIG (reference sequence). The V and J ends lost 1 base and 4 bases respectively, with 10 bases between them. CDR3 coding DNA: TGTGCCTGGAGTGGTCCAGGGACCTATGGCTACACCTTC. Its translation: CAWSGPGTYGYTF. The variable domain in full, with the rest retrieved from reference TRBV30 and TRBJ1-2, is SQTIHQWPATLVQPVGSPLSLECTVEGTSNPNLYWYRQAAGRGLQLLFYSVGIGQISSEVPQNLSASRPQDRQFILSSKKLLLSDSGFYLCAWSGPGTYGYTFGSGTRLTVV.

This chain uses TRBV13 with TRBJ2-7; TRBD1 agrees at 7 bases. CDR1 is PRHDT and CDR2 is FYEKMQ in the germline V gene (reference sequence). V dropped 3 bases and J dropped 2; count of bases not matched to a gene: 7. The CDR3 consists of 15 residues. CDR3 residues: CASSFTGEPTYEQYF. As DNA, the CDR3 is TGTGCCAGCAGCTTCACAGGGGAACCTACCTACGAGCAGTACTTC.

The CDR3 region is CVRSTDRGRPDTQYF. The DNA of the CDR3 is TGTGTCAGAAGCACGGACAGGGGCCGTCCAGATACGCAGTATTTT. The rearrangement links TRBV7-5 to TRBJ2-3; the DNA was not compared with TRBD1, the D call given in the table. TRBV7-5 has pseudogene status. This CDR3 is built from 15 residues.

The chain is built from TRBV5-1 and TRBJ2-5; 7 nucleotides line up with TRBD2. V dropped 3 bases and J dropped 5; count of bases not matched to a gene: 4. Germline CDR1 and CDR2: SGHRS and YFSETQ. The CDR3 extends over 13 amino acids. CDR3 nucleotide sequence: TGCGCCAGCAGCTGGGGGGAGGGGGAGACCCAGTACTTC. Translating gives CASSWGEGETQYF.

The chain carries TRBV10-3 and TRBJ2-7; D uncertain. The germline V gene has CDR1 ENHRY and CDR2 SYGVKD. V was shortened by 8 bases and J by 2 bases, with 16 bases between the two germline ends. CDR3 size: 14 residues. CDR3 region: CAIATTSTAYEQYF. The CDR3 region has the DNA TGTGCCATCGCAACGACCTCAACTGCCTACGAGCAGTACTTC.

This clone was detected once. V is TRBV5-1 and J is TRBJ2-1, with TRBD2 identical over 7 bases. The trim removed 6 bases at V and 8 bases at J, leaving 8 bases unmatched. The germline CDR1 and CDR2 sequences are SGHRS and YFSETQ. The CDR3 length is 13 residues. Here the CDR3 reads CASNIGGSYEQFF. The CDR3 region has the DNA TGCGCCAGCAATATCGGCGGGAGCTATGAGCAGTTCTTC.

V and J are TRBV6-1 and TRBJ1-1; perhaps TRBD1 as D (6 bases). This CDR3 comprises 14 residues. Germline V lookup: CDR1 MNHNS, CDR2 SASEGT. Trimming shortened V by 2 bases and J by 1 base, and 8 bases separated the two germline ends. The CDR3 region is CASSERGPNTEAFF. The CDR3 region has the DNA TGTGCCAGCAGTGAACGGGGGCCGAACACTGAAGCTTTCTTT.

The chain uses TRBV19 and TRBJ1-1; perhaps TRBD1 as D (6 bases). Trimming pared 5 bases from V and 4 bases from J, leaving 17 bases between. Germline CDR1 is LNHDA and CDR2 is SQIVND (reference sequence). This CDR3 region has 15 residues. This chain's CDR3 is CASSSGTWRGTEAFF. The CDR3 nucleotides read TGTGCCAGTAGTTCCGGGACATGGCGGGGCACTGAAGCTTTCTTT. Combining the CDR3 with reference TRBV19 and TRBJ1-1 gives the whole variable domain DGGITQSPKYLFRKEGQNVTLSCEQNLNHDAMYWYRQDPGQGLRLIYYSQIVNDFQKGDIAEGYSVSREKKESFPLTVTSAQKNPTAFYLCASSSGTWRGTEAFFGQGTRLTVV.

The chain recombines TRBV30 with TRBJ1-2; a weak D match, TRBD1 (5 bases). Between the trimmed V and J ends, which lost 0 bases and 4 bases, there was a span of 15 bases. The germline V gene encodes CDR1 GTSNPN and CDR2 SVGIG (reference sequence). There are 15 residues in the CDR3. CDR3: CAWSVLQGFPYGYTF. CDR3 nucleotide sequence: TGTGCCTGGAGTGTACTTCAGGGTTTCCCCTATGGCTACACCTTC. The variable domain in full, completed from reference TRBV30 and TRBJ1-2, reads SQTIHQWPATLVQPVGSPLSLECTVEGTSNPNLYWYRQAAGRGLQLLFYSVGIGQISSEVPQNLSASRPQDRQFILSSKKLLLSDSGFYLCAWSVLQGFPYGYTFGSGTRLTVV.

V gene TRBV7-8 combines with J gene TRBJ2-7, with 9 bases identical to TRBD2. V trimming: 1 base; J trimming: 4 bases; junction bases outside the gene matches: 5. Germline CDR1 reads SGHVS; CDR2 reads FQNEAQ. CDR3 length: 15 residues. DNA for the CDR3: TGTGCCAGCAGCTTAGGACTAGCGGAGATTTACGAGCAGTACTTC. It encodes CASSLGLAEIYEQYF.

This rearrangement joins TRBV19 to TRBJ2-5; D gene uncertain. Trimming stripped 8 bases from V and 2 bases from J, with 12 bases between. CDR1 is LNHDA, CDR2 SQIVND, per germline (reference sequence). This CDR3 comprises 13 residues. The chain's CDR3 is CASAWTAQETQYF. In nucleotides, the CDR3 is TGTGCCAGTGCCTGGACGGCTCAAGAGACCCAGTACTTC.

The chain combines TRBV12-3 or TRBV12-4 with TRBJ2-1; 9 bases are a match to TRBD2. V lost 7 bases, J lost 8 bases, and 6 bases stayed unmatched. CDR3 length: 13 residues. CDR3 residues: CASIIAGAHEQFF. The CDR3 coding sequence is TGTGCCAGCATTATAGCGGGAGCCCATGAGCAGTTCTTC.

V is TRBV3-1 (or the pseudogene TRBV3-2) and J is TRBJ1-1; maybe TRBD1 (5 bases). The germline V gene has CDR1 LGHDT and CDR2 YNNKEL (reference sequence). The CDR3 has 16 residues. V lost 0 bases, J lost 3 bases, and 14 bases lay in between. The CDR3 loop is CASSQDSGQMDTEAFF. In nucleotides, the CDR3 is TGTGCCAGCAGCCAAGATTCAGGGCAAATGGACACTGAAGCTTTCTTT.

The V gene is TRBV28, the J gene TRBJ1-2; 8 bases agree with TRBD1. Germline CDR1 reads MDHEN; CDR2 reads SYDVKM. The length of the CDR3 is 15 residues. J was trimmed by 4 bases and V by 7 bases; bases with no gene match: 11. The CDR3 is CASTLIRGRGYGYTF. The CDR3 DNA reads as TGTGCCAGCACCCTCATCAGGGGGCGCGGCTATGGCTACACCTTC.

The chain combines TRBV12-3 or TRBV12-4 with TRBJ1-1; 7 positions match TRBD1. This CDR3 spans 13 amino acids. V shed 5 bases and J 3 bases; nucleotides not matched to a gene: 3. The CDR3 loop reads CASSPGQDTEAFF. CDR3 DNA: TGTGCCAGCAGTCCCGGACAGGACACTGAAGCTTTCTTT.

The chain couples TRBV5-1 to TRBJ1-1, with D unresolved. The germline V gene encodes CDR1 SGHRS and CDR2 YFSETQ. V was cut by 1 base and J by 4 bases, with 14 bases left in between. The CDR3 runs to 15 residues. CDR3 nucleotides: TGCGCCAGCAGCTTGTACCGGTCCAGCAGCACTGAAGCTTTCTTT. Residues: CASSLYRSSSTEAFF.

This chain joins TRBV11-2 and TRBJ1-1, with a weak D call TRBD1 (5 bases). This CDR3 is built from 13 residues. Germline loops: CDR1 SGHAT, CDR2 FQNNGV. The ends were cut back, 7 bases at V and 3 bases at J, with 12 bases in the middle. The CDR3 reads CASTGSRDTEAFF. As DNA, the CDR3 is TGTGCCAGCACCGGTTCCAGGGACACTGAAGCTTTCTTT. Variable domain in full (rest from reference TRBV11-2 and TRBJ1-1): EAGVAQSPRYKIIEKRQSVAFWCNPISGHATLYWYQQILGQGPKLLIQFQNNGVVDDSQLPKDRFSAERLKGVDSTLKIQPAKLEDSAVYLCASTGSRDTEAFFGQGTRLTVV.

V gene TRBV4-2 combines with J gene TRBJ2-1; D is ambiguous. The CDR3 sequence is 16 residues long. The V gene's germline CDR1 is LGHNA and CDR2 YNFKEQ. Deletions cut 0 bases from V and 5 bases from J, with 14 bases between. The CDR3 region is CASSQDLEQLHNEQFF. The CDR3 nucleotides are TGTGCCAGCAGCCAAGATCTAGAGCAGTTACACAATGAGCAGTTCTTC.

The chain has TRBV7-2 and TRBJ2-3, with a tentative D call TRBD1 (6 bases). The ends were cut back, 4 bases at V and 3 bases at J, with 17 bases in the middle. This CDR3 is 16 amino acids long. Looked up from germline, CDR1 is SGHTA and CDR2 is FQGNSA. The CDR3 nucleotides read TGTGCCAGCAGCTCGACAGGCTTCTGGGGTACAGATACGCAGTATTTT. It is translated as CASSSTGFWGTDTQYF.